The source of this T cell receptor beta chain is a study of OX40 agonist ivuxolimab in advanced cancers. Study background: The patients got ivuxolimab, which is an agonistic anti-OX40 (CD134) antibody. Aged 23 to 79 with a mean of approximately 60 years, they were 82.7% male.

A note on this clone: What it binds is unknown.

General study findings and limits: Certain nonresponders additionally had low normalized T-cell clonal expansion.

This CDR3 is 15 amino acids long. Germline V gives CDR1 MGHRA, CDR2 YSYEKL. Trimming took off 4 bases at V and 4 bases at J, with 14 bases between the two ends. Only in-frame clones appear in the TCRdb table, and some are missing; sequencing was by immunoSEQ multiplex PCR. In the table there are about 73,000 clones, 85% to 90% of which are singletons. The rearrangement joins TRBV4-1 to TRBJ2-1; D possibly uses TRBD1 or TRBD2 (6 bases each). This sequence was found in an adult with an advanced solid tumor such as melanoma, head and neck, liver or kidney cancer. Sequenced here: CD4+ or CD8+ T cells sorted from blood, sampled in a trial of the OX40 agonist ivuxolimab. The CDR3 coding sequence is TGCGCCAGCAGCCTACTAGGGGGGCTATACAATGAGCAGTTCTTC. As protein: CASSLLGGLYNEQFF.